Listed below are T cell receptor beta chains from one sample, sequenced in a study of cytomegalovirus exposure and HLA in healthy donors. Clones were read by immunoSEQ multiplex PCR, and TCRdb kept only the in-frame ones, dropping some. The profile shows fewer than 300,000 clones, roughly 88% of them singletons. The sequencing input was PBMCs. All receptors come from a man in his forties in good health and CMV-seropositive. CDR3s include the opening cysteine and the closing phenylalanine or tryptophan. D genes are given only for firm matches. Clone size, where shown, is once, few, many, or a class for clones that have expanded.

D gene,J gene,V gene,clone size,CDR3 DNA,CDR3 protein
-,TRBJ2-7,TRBV7-2,-,TGTGCCAGCAGCTTAGGTGGGAGCCAGTCCGAGCAGTACTTC,CASSLGGSQSEQYF
-,TRBJ1-2,TRBV18,-,TGTGCCAGCTCACCACCGGGACATTATAACTATGGCTACACCTTC,CASSPPGHYNYGYTF
-,TRBJ2-3,TRBV7-6,-,TGTGCCAGCAGCCGGGATCAAGGTATCACAGATACGCAGTATTTT,CASSRDQGITDTQYF
-,TRBJ1-5,TRBV7-9,-,TGTGCCAGCAGCTTAGACAATTTTAGCAATCAGCCCCAGCATTTT,CASSLDNFSNQPQHF
-,TRBJ2-3,TRBV30,-,TGTGCCTGGAGTGTACTACCCCTTGGGACAGATACGCAGTATTTT,CAWSVLPLGTDTQYF
-,TRBJ2-7,TRBV19,-,TGTGCCAGTAGTATAGGAGGGGGGGGCTACGAGCAGTACTTC,CASSIGGGGYEQYF
TRBD1,TRBJ2-5,TRBV7-8,-,TGTGCCAGCAGCCCCCGGGACAGGGGGGAGACCCAGTACTTC,CASSPRDRGETQYF
-,TRBJ2-5,TRBV6-5,-,TGTGCCAACAGCAGGGACTTCGGGGAGACCCAGTACTTC,CANSRDFGETQYF
TRBD2,TRBJ2-3,TRBV19,-,TGTGCCAGTAGGACTAGCGGGAGCACAGATACGCAGTATTTT,CASRTSGSTDTQYF
TRBD1,TRBJ1-1,TRBV7-3,-,TGTGCCAGCAGCTCGGGACAGGCCACTGAAGCTTTCTTT,CASSSGQATEAFF
-,TRBJ2-1,TRBV4-1,once,TGCGCCAGCAGCCCACAGGGAGAGAGCTCCTACAATGAGCAGTTCTTC,CASSPQGESSYNEQFF
-,TRBJ2-3,TRBV5-1,-,TGCGCCAGCAACCCCCACCTACAGGGTTCAGATACGCAGTATTTT,CASNPHLQGSDTQYF
TRBD1,TRBJ1-2,TRBV29-1,-,TGCAGCGTTGGGGACAGGGGCATCTATGGCTACACCTTC,CSVGDRGIYGYTF
-,TRBJ2-7,TRBV2,once,TGTGCCAGCAGGGAGTACGAGCAGTACTTC,CASREYEQYF
-,TRBJ1-2,TRBV23-1,-,TGCGCCAGCAGTCAATCGCACAGAAATGATGGCTACACCTTC,CASSQSHRNDGYTF
TRBD2,TRBJ2-1,TRBV28,-,TGTGCCAGCAGGCAAGTAGCGGGAGTTTTCTATGAGCAGTTCTTC,CASRQVAGVFYEQFF
-,TRBJ2-1,TRBV5-1,-,TGCGCCAGCAGGGACAGAGGGGTCGATGAGCAGTTCTTC,CASRDRGVDEQFF
-,TRBJ1-5,TRBV5-1,-,TGCGCCAGCAGCTTGACAGGGCTAAGCAATCAGCCCCAGCATTTT,CASSLTGLSNQPQHF
-,TRBJ2-7,TRBV7-2,-,TGTGCCAGCAGCTCCTCGGGAGTCCGCGAGCAGTACTTC,CASSSSGVREQYF
TRBD2,TRBJ2-5,TRBV7-2,-,TGTGCCAGCAGCTTCGGACTAGCGGGACCACAAGAGACCCAGTACTTC,CASSFGLAGPQETQYF
TRBD1,TRBJ2-7,TRBV7-3,-,TGTGCCAGCAGCAAGAATACAGGGGAGGAGCAGTACTTC,CASSKNTGEEQYF
-,TRBJ2-7,TRBV4-3,-,TGCGCCAGCAGCCAAGATTTAGTAGGGGTCTACGAGCAGTACTTC,CASSQDLVGVYEQYF
-,TRBJ2-6,TRBV6-1,-,TGTGCCAGCAGCCCCGGGGGCTCTGGGGCCAACGTCCTGACTTTC,CASSPGGSGANVLTF
-,TRBJ2-1,TRBV4-2,-,TGTGCCAGCAGCCAAGAGAGATCCGGACACTCAAAGGGCAATGAGCAGTTCTTC,CASSQERSGHSKGNEQFF
TRBD2,TRBJ2-1,TRBV5-1,-,TGCGCCAGCAGCCTGACTAGCGGGACCAACAATGAGCAGTTCTTC,CASSLTSGTNNEQFF
TRBD2,TRBJ2-7,TRBV2,-,TGTGCCAGAGGACTAGCGGGACCTTACGAGCAGTACTTC,CARGLAGPYEQYF
TRBD2,TRBJ2-5,TRBV4-1,-,TGCGCCAGCAGCCCGGCCCTGTCTAGCGGTCAAGAGACCCAGTACTTC,CASSPALSSGQETQYF
TRBD1,TRBJ2-2,TRBV7-8,-,TGTGCCAGCAGCCCGACAGGGGGCGGCCGCGGGGAGCTGTTTTTT,CASSPTGGGRGELFF
-,TRBJ2-3,TRBV18,-,TGTGCCAGCTCACCATACAACACAGATACGCAGTATTTT,CASSPYNTDTQYF
TRBD2,TRBJ2-1,TRBV5-4,-,TGTGCCAGCAGCTTGGGCGGAGCGGGAGGAGGTAATGAGCAGTTCTTC,CASSLGGAGGGNEQFF
-,TRBJ2-1,TRBV29-1,few,TGCAGCGTTCAAAGCTACTCCTACAATGAGCAGTTCTTC,CSVQSYSYNEQFF
-,TRBJ1-5,TRBV2,-,TGTGCCAGCAGTGCGGAACGGAGGAATCAGCCCCAGCATTTT,CASSAERRNQPQHF
-,TRBJ1-2,TRBV19,-,TGTGCCGCAGACGGGAACTATGGCTACACCTTC,CAADGNYGYTF
-,TRBJ2-6,TRBV18,-,TGTGCCAGCTCACCAAGTACAGGGCCCCGCTCTGGGGCCAACGTCCTGACTTTC,CASSPSTGPRSGANVLTF
-,TRBJ1-5,TRBV19,-,TGTGCCAGTTCCTATAATAGCAATCAGCCCCAGCATTTT,CASSYNSNQPQHF
-,TRBJ2-6,TRBV19,-,TGTGCCAGTCGTGACGGAGCTGGGGCCAACGTCCTGACTTTC,CASRDGAGANVLTF
-,TRBJ2-7,TRBV27,-,TGTGCCAGCAGTTTACTCGCGGCCGGATCCTACGAGCAGTACTTC,CASSLLAAGSYEQYF
-,TRBJ2-7,TRBV28,-,TGTGCCAGCAGTTTGGTGGCGGGTCCGATCTACGAGCAGTACTTC,CASSLVAGPIYEQYF
TRBD2,TRBJ2-7,TRBV2,-,TGTGCCAGCAGTGAAGGGGCTAGCGGGAGTAAAAACTACGAGCAGTACTTC,CASSEGASGSKNYEQYF
TRBD1,TRBJ1-2,TRBV7-3,-,TGTGCCAGCAGCCCCCGGGACAGGCTATACGGCTACACCTTC,CASSPRDRLYGYTF
-,TRBJ1-1,TRBV19,-,TGTGCCAGTAGTATATCCGGGGAAACTGAAGCTTTCTTT,CASSISGETEAFF
-,TRBJ2-3,TRBV7-9,-,TGTGCCAGCAGGGGGGAACCGGGACTTGGCACAGATACGCAGTATTTT,CASRGEPGLGTDTQYF
TRBD2,TRBJ2-3,TRBV2,-,TGTGCCAGGGTACTACCGGGACTAGCGTCCCCCGAACGCCTCACAGATACGCAGTATTTT,CARVLPGLASPERLTDTQYF
TRBD2,TRBJ2-1,TRBV9,-,TGTGCCAGCAGCGTCATAGCGGGCCGCTACAATGAGCAGTTCTTC,CASSVIAGRYNEQFF
-,TRBJ2-7,TRBV18,once,TGTGCCAGCCAGGTTGCAGACGGAGGTTCCGAGCAGTACTTC,CASQVADGGSEQYF
TRBD1,TRBJ1-2,TRBV10-2,-,TGCGCCAGCAGCCCGGGACAGGGCTCTAACTATGGCTACACCTTC,CASSPGQGSNYGYTF
TRBD1,TRBJ2-7,TRBV25-1,-,TGTGCCAGCAGCAAGACAGGGTTATTCTACGAGCAGTACTTC,CASSKTGLFYEQYF
TRBD1,TRBJ2-1,TRBV7-2,-,TGTGCCAGCAGCTTCAGGGGGTCCTACAATGAGCAGTTCTTC,CASSFRGSYNEQFF
TRBD2,TRBJ2-1,TRBV4-1,-,TGCGCCAGCAGCCTCGGACTAGCGGCCAATGAGCAGTTCTTC,CASSLGLAANEQFF
TRBD2,TRBJ2-4,TRBV13,-,TGTGCCAGCAGCTTACGGGGAGGGATCCCCAAAAACATTCAGTACTTC,CASSLRGGIPKNIQYF
-,TRBJ2-1,TRBV7-9,-,TGTGCCAGCAGCTCCGCGGAGGCAATGGAGCAGTTCTTC,CASSSAEAMEQFF
TRBD1,TRBJ2-4,TRBV18,-,TGTGCCAGCTCCCCACCACGACAGGGGCCCAAAAACATTCAGTACTTC,CASSPPRQGPKNIQYF
-,TRBJ2-1,TRBV7-6,-,TGTGCCAGCAGCGGGACTCCCACCTACAATGAGCAGTTCTTC,CASSGTPTYNEQFF
TRBD2,TRBJ2-3,TRBV6-5,-,TGTGCCAGCAGCCGACTAGCGGGACGCACAGATACGCAGTATTTT,CASSRLAGRTDTQYF
-,TRBJ2-1,TRBV2,-,TGTGCCAGCAGTGAAGGAAGCCTAAGCTCCTACAATGAGCAGTTCTTC,CASSEGSLSSYNEQFF
TRBD2,TRBJ2-1,TRBV5-1,once,TGCGCCAGCAGCCTTGGACTAGCGGGGGGCCCTGGCAATGAGCAGTTCTTC,CASSLGLAGGPGNEQFF
TRBD1,TRBJ1-2,TRBV13,few,TGTGCCAGCAGCTCGGACAGGGGCCACTATGGCTACACCTTC,CASSSDRGHYGYTF
-,TRBJ2-7,TRBV5-1,-,TGCGCCAGCAGCCCAGGGGCCTACGAGCAGTACTTC,CASSPGAYEQYF
TRBD2,TRBJ2-1,TRBV28,-,TGTGCCAGCAGTATGGGACTAGCGGGACCTCTCTTC,CASSMGLAGPLF